A selection of T cell receptor beta chains follows, all from one sample in a study of cytomegalovirus exposure and HLA in healthy donors. Sequenced by immunoSEQ multiplex PCR; TCRdb stores in-frame clones only, minus some. This table has some 150,000 clones, roughly 78% appearing once. Specimen: PBMCs. Every receptor here comes from a man in his forties in good health and CMV-seronegative. Each CDR3 is given with its conserved first and last residue. Fields, in order: CDR3 length, clone size, D gene, V gene, J gene, CDR3 DNA, CDR3 protein. A D gene is named only where the DNA matches it firmly. Size is stated for part of the rows, as once, few or many counts, or as a class when the clone is expanded.

len: 13; abundance: -; d_gene: -; v_gene: TRBV27; j_gene: TRBJ1-2; CDR3nt: TGTGCCAGCAGTCCGGGGGCTAACTATGGCTACACCTTC; CDR3aa: CASSPGANYGYTF
len: 12; abundance: -; d_gene: -; v_gene: TRBV7-2; j_gene: TRBJ1-1; CDR3nt: TGTGCCAGCAGCCCATCCGGCACTGAAGCTTTCTTT; CDR3aa: CASSPSGTEAFF
len: 13; abundance: -; d_gene: TRBD1; v_gene: TRBV5-4; j_gene: TRBJ2-7; CDR3nt: TGTGCCAGCAGCCCAAGGGACAGGGACGAGCAGTACTTC; CDR3aa: CASSPRDRDEQYF
len: 15; abundance: -; d_gene: -; v_gene: TRBV6-5; j_gene: TRBJ2-7; CDR3nt: TGTGCCAGCAGTACCTCACCTGCTAGCTTCAACGAGCAGTACTTC; CDR3aa: CASSTSPASFNEQYF
len: 13; abundance: once; d_gene: -; v_gene: TRBV19; j_gene: TRBJ2-7; CDR3nt: TGTGCCAGTAGTCCCCCTCCCTTCTACGAGCAGTACTTC; CDR3aa: CASSPPPFYEQYF
len: 13; abundance: -; d_gene: -; v_gene: TRBV28; j_gene: TRBJ2-7; CDR3nt: TGTGCCAGCGAAACGGACAGCTCCTACGAGCAGTACTTC; CDR3aa: CASETDSSYEQYF
len: 13; abundance: -; d_gene: TRBD1; v_gene: TRBV5-1; j_gene: TRBJ2-1; CDR3nt: TGCGAAGCATGGACAGGGGTTGACAATGAGCAGTTCTTC; CDR3aa: CEAWTGVDNEQFF
len: 13; abundance: -; d_gene: TRBD2; v_gene: TRBV29-1; j_gene: TRBJ2-7; CDR3nt: TGCAGCGTTGTAGCGGGCGTAGCCTACGAGCAGTACTTC; CDR3aa: CSVVAGVAYEQYF
len: 15; abundance: -; d_gene: -; v_gene: TRBV28; j_gene: TRBJ2-7; CDR3nt: TGTGCCAGCAGTCTCCGGACAGTTCTATCCTACGAGCAGTACTTC; CDR3aa: CASSLRTVLSYEQYF
len: 18; abundance: once; d_gene: TRBD2; v_gene: TRBV5-1; j_gene: TRBJ2-5; CDR3nt: TGCGCCAGCAGCTCAGGACTAGCGGGAGGACCCCTACAAGAGACCCAGTACTTC; CDR3aa: CASSSGLAGGPLQETQYF
len: 12; abundance: -; d_gene: -; v_gene: TRBV19; j_gene: TRBJ2-2; CDR3nt: TGTGCCAGTAGTAGAGGGTCCGGGGAGCTGTTTTTT; CDR3aa: CASSRGSGELFF
len: 15; abundance: -; d_gene: TRBD1; v_gene: TRBV6-5; j_gene: TRBJ2-2; CDR3nt: TGTGCCAGCAGCCCGACAGGGGTGAACACCGGGGAGCTGTTTTTT; CDR3aa: CASSPTGVNTGELFF
len: 14; abundance: -; d_gene: TRBD1; v_gene: TRBV5-4; j_gene: TRBJ2-7; CDR3nt: TGTGCCAGCAGCTTGGGGACAGGGGCCTACGAGCAGTACTTC; CDR3aa: CASSLGTGAYEQYF
len: 16; abundance: -; d_gene: TRBD2; v_gene: TRBV19; j_gene: TRBJ2-6; CDR3nt: TGTGCCAGTAGTATAACTTCAGGGAGCGGGGCCAACGGCCTGACTTTC; CDR3aa: CASSITSGSGANGLTF
len: 14; abundance: -; d_gene: -; v_gene: TRBV5-8; j_gene: TRBJ2-5; CDR3nt: TGTGCCAGCAGCTTGGAAACAGTACAAGAGACCCAGTACTTC; CDR3aa: CASSLETVQETQYF
len: 15; abundance: once; d_gene: -; v_gene: TRBV11-2; j_gene: TRBJ1-4; CDR3nt: TGTGCCAGCAGCCGCAGGGGCGTGGTTAGGGAAAAACTGTTTTTT; CDR3aa: CASSRRGVVREKLFF
len: 9; abundance: -; d_gene: -; v_gene: TRBV27; j_gene: TRBJ2-7; CDR3nt: TGTGTAGCTGGCTACGAGCAGTACTTC; CDR3aa: CVAGYEQYF
len: 16; abundance: -; d_gene: -; v_gene: TRBV11-2; j_gene: TRBJ2-5; CDR3nt: TGTGCCAGCAGCTTAGCCCATGGGCACAACCAAGAGACCCAGTACTTC; CDR3aa: CASSLAHGHNQETQYF
len: 12; abundance: -; d_gene: TRBD1; v_gene: TRBV18; j_gene: TRBJ1-1; CDR3nt: TGTGCCAGCTCACAGGGGGCAGGTGAAGCTTTCTTT; CDR3aa: CASSQGAGEAFF
len: 17; abundance: -; d_gene: TRBD2; v_gene: TRBV11-2; j_gene: TRBJ2-5; CDR3nt: TGTGCCAGCAGCTTAGATCTCCCTAGCGGGAGGGGAGGGACCCAGTACTTC; CDR3aa: CASSLDLPSGRGGTQYF
len: 12; abundance: -; d_gene: TRBD1; v_gene: TRBV19; j_gene: TRBJ2-2; CDR3nt: TGTGCCAGCAGGACAGGGCCCGGGGAGCTGTTTTTT; CDR3aa: CASRTGPGELFF
len: 15; abundance: -; d_gene: TRBD2; v_gene: TRBV19; j_gene: TRBJ2-1; CDR3nt: TGTGCCAGTAGTATGGCCAGCGGGAGGACAGATGAGCAGTTCTTC; CDR3aa: CASSMASGRTDEQFF
len: 13; abundance: once; d_gene: -; v_gene: TRBV27; j_gene: TRBJ1-2; CDR3nt: TGTGCCAGCAGTTTATTAGGGGGTCTTGGCTACACCTTC; CDR3aa: CASSLLGGLGYTF
len: 15; abundance: -; d_gene: TRBD2; v_gene: TRBV19; j_gene: TRBJ2-3; CDR3nt: TGTGCCAGTATCGGGCGGAGCGGGAGTGGGAATACGCAGTATTTT; CDR3aa: CASIGRSGSGNTQYF
len: 16; abundance: -; d_gene: TRBD1; v_gene: TRBV5-4; j_gene: TRBJ2-3; CDR3nt: TGTGCCAGCAGCTCGGCTTTGGGACAGCTCACAGATACGCAGTATTTT; CDR3aa: CASSSALGQLTDTQYF
len: 13; abundance: -; d_gene: TRBD1; v_gene: TRBV14; j_gene: TRBJ1-2; CDR3nt: TGTGCCAGCAGTCAGGACAGGAATTATGGCTACACCTTT; CDR3aa: CASSQDRNYGYTF
len: 16; abundance: -; d_gene: TRBD2; v_gene: TRBV4-3; j_gene: TRBJ2-3; CDR3nt: TGCGCCAGCAGCCTCACGCGGGGGGCTCTCACAGATACGCAGTATTTT; CDR3aa: CASSLTRGALTDTQYF
len: 14; abundance: -; d_gene: -; v_gene: TRBV18; j_gene: TRBJ2-7; CDR3nt: TGTGCCAGCTCACCGAATGAGGGAGCCTACGAGCAGTACTTC; CDR3aa: CASSPNEGAYEQYF
len: 14; abundance: -; d_gene: TRBD2; v_gene: TRBV29-1; j_gene: TRBJ2-2; CDR3nt: TGCAGCGCTTTAGCGGGAGGGCTCACCGGGGAGCTGTTTTTT; CDR3aa: CSALAGGLTGELFF
len: 13; abundance: -; d_gene: -; v_gene: TRBV11-2; j_gene: TRBJ1-2; CDR3nt: TGTGCCAGCAGCTTAGTTCGGCTGGGCGGCTACACCTTC; CDR3aa: CASSLVRLGGYTF
len: 13; abundance: -; d_gene: TRBD1; v_gene: TRBV27; j_gene: TRBJ2-1; CDR3nt: TGTGCCAGCAGGTACAGGGGGTTTAATGAGCAGTTCTTC; CDR3aa: CASRYRGFNEQFF
len: 16; abundance: -; d_gene: -; v_gene: TRBV5-4; j_gene: TRBJ1-1; CDR3nt: TGTGCCAGCAGCCCTTCGAGCGGAAACATGAACACTGAAGCTTTCTTT; CDR3aa: CASSPSSGNMNTEAFF
len: 12; abundance: once; d_gene: -; v_gene: TRBV6-5; j_gene: TRBJ2-1; CDR3nt: TGTGCCAGCAGTCCCCTAATAAATGAGCAGTTCTTC; CDR3aa: CASSPLINEQFF
len: 12; abundance: -; d_gene: TRBD2; v_gene: TRBV4-1; j_gene: TRBJ2-1; CDR3nt: TGCGCCAGCAGCCAAGATTCTAGCGGGCAGTTCTTC; CDR3aa: CASSQDSSGQFF
len: 16; abundance: -; d_gene: TRBD1; v_gene: TRBV11-2; j_gene: TRBJ1-5; CDR3nt: TGTGCCAGCAGCTTAACACAGGGGAATGGCAATCAGCCCCAGCATTTT; CDR3aa: CASSLTQGNGNQPQHF
len: 15; abundance: once; d_gene: TRBD1; v_gene: TRBV28; j_gene: TRBJ2-4; CDR3nt: TGTGCCAGCAGTTTGGCGACAGGGGTGGAAAACAGTCAGTACTTC; CDR3aa: CASSLATGVENSQYF
len: 12; abundance: -; d_gene: -; v_gene: TRBV6-1; j_gene: TRBJ2-1; CDR3nt: TGTGCCAGCAGGAGGACAGACAATGAGCAGTTCTTC; CDR3aa: CASRRTDNEQFF
len: 16; abundance: once; d_gene: TRBD2; v_gene: TRBV27; j_gene: TRBJ2-1; CDR3nt: TGTGCCAGCAGTTTAGGTAGCGGGTTTGGGGGGAATGAGCAGTTCTTC; CDR3aa: CASSLGSGFGGNEQFF
len: 13; abundance: -; d_gene: -; v_gene: TRBV11-2; j_gene: TRBJ2-7; CDR3nt: TGTGCCAGCAGCTTCCCCCCAGCCTACGAGCAGTACTTC; CDR3aa: CASSFPPAYEQYF
len: 13; abundance: -; d_gene: TRBD2; v_gene: TRBV6-5; j_gene: TRBJ2-3; CDR3nt: TGTGCCAGCAGTTACTCCAGGGAGGGCACGCAGTATTTT; CDR3aa: CASSYSREGTQYF
len: 13; abundance: once; d_gene: TRBD2; v_gene: TRBV2; j_gene: TRBJ2-1; CDR3nt: TGTGCCAGCACCCCTAGCGGGTACAATGAGCAGTTCTTC; CDR3aa: CASTPSGYNEQFF
len: 13; abundance: -; d_gene: TRBD1; v_gene: TRBV10-3; j_gene: TRBJ2-3; CDR3nt: TGTGCCAGTTCACAGGGGGGCACAGATACGCAGTATTTT; CDR3aa: CASSQGGTDTQYF
len: 15; abundance: -; d_gene: TRBD1; v_gene: TRBV19; j_gene: TRBJ2-3; CDR3nt: TGTGCCACCCGGGACAGGGGCCCCGCCACAGATACGCAGTATTTT; CDR3aa: CATRDRGPATDTQYF
len: 14; abundance: -; d_gene: TRBD1; v_gene: TRBV6-5; j_gene: TRBJ2-4; CDR3nt: TGTGCCAGCAACCCGACAGGGACCAAAAACAGTCAGTACTTC; CDR3aa: CASNPTGTKNSQYF
len: 14; abundance: -; d_gene: -; v_gene: TRBV9; j_gene: TRBJ1-6; CDR3nt: TGTGCCAGCAGCTTCCGCCTGGCAGGTTCACCCCTCCACTTT; CDR3aa: CASSFRLAGSPLHF
len: 14; abundance: -; d_gene: TRBD2; v_gene: TRBV5-5; j_gene: TRBJ2-7; CDR3nt: TGTGCCAGCAGCTCGGGACTAGCGGGAGACGAGCAGTACTTC; CDR3aa: CASSSGLAGDEQYF
len: 17; abundance: -; d_gene: -; v_gene: TRBV21-1; j_gene: TRBJ2-1; CDR3nt: TGTGCCAGCAGCAAAGGCCCACTGGATAAAGACTTCAATGAGCAGTTCTTC; CDR3aa: CASSKGPLDKDFNEQFF
len: 15; abundance: -; d_gene: TRBD1; v_gene: TRBV7-6; j_gene: TRBJ2-2; CDR3nt: TGTGCCAGCAGCTCCGGACAGGGGAACACCGGGGAGCTGTTTTTT; CDR3aa: CASSSGQGNTGELFF
len: 14; abundance: -; d_gene: -; v_gene: TRBV19; j_gene: TRBJ2-3; CDR3nt: TGTGCCAGTAGTATGGGTGGGCGAACAGATACGCAGTATTTT; CDR3aa: CASSMGGRTDTQYF
len: 11; abundance: -; d_gene: -; v_gene: TRBV29-1; j_gene: TRBJ2-7; CDR3nt: TGCAGCGTTGATTCCGGTTACGAGCAGTACTTC; CDR3aa: CSVDSGYEQYF
len: 14; abundance: -; d_gene: -; v_gene: TRBV29-1; j_gene: TRBJ1-2; CDR3nt: TGCAGCGTTGTCAAGGGGATATCCCTAGATGGCTACACCTTC; CDR3aa: CSVVKGISLDGYTF
len: 15; abundance: -; d_gene: -; v_gene: TRBV2; j_gene: TRBJ2-7; CDR3nt: TGTGCCAGCAGTGGGTTGGGCAGATTAGACTACGAGCAGTACTTC; CDR3aa: CASSGLGRLDYEQYF
len: 13; abundance: -; d_gene: -; v_gene: TRBV29-1; j_gene: TRBJ2-7; CDR3nt: TGCAGCGTTGGGGGGGGGCTAAAGGGCGAGCAGTACTTC; CDR3aa: CSVGGGLKGEQYF